Shown below are 10 T cell receptor beta chains from a single sample sequenced in a study of T cells in Graves' hyperthyroidism and ophthalmopathy. TCR beta CDR3 region amplification was performed from RNA transcripts. An initial round of RT-PCR targeting the TCR CDR3 relied on the HTBI primer set. TCRdb re-called the multiplex PCR reads through MiXCR, storing one row per CDR3 protein. The sample carries about 530,000 distinct CDR3 sequences, more than 15% recorded once. Material: blood. The receptors shown here come from a woman between 18 and 29 years old with Graves' ophthalmopathy.

This clonotype appeared once. The chain has TRBV20-1 and TRBJ2-3, with a possible D match to TRBD2 (7 bases). CDR3 length: 16 residues. CDR1 DFQATT and CDR2 SNEGSKA come from the germline V gene (reference sequence). V lost 5 bases, J lost 4 bases, and 22 bases lay in between. The CDR3 DNA is TGCAGTGCTGCTAAACCGGGACGGGGGGCCGCAGATACGCAGTATTTT. Its translation: CSAAKPGRGAADTQYF.

This clonotype was recorded a few times. The genes are TRBV7-8 and TRBJ2-2, with D possibly matching TRBD1 (6 bases). The germline gives CDR1 SGHVS, CDR2 FQNEAQ. This CDR3 comprises 15 residues. Trimming removed 3 bases from V and 5 bases from J, with 13 bases in between. The CDR3 DNA follows: TGTGCCAGCAGCTTGCGACAGGAAGAGACCGGGGAGCTGTTTTTT. It yields the protein CASSLRQEETGELFF.

The chain employs TRBV29-1 and TRBJ1-1; no definite D call. This CDR3 has 10 amino acids. Trimming shortened V by 2 bases and J by 7 bases, and 5 bases separated the two germline ends. Germline values: CDR1 SQVTM, CDR2 ANQGSEA. The CDR3 here is CSVELNEAFF. DNA for the CDR3: TGCAGCGTTGAACTAAATGAAGCTTTCTTT.

This clonotype was seen many times. The rearrangement uses TRBV6-5 and TRBJ1-2; 12 bases fit TRBD1. With 0 bases clipped from V and 6 bases from J, the junction kept 2 bases outside the gene matches. This CDR3 has 15 amino acids. In germline, CDR1 is MNHEY, CDR2 SVGAGI. The CDR3 nucleotides are TGTGCCAGCAGTTACTCGGGGACAGGGGGCGATGGCTACACCTTC. Its protein product is CASSYSGTGGDGYTF.

This clonotype was seen many times. The chain joins TRBV6-2 or TRBV6-3 to TRBJ1-1, with 7 nucleotides matching TRBD1. The germline V gene has CDR1 MNHEY and CDR2 SVGEGT. The CDR3 extends over 11 amino acids. Trimming cost V 6 bases and J 7 bases; bases outside gene matches: 2. The CDR3 DNA reads TGTGCCAGCAGACAGGGGTTTGAAGCTTTCTTT. The encoded protein is CASRQGFEAFF.

This clonotype showed up many times. This chain joins TRBV20-1 and TRBJ1-5; D unclear. The CDR3 has 13 amino acids. Germline CDR1 DFQATT, CDR2 SNEGSKA (reference sequence). Trimming removed 0 bases at V and 5 bases at J, with 8 bases between. For the CDR3, the DNA is TGCAGTGCTAGAGATAAACACCATCAGCCCCAGCATTTT. Its protein is CSARDKHHQPQHF.

Ten or more counts support this clonotype. The chain couples TRBV7-6 to TRBJ1-1, with unresolved D. Germline CDR1 is SGHVS and CDR2 is FNYEAQ. This CDR3 has 15 amino acids. With 2 bases removed from V and 0 bases from J, the gap between germline ends came to 10 bases. In DNA form, the CDR3 reads TGTGCCAGCAGCTTATTGAGTCCATTGAACACTGAAGCTTTCTTT. It is translated as CASSLLSPLNTEAFF.

In its sample, this clonotype was seen a few times. The rearrangement joins TRBV27 to TRBJ1-5; 7 nucleotides line up with TRBD1. Germline CDR1 is MNHEY and CDR2 is SMNVEV (reference sequence). CDR3 size: 16 residues. V was pared by 4 bases and J by 1 base, with 7 bases of the junction left unmatched. CDR3 protein: CASSSTGAGSNQPQHF. As DNA, the CDR3 is TGTGCCAGCAGTTCTACAGGGGCAGGGAGCAATCAGCCCCAGCATTTT.

This clonotype was counted at least ten times. The CDR3 region is CASSLAATGGYGYTF. The CDR3 DNA follows: TGTGCCAGCAGTTTAGCAGCAACAGGGGGCTATGGCTACACCTTC. The V and J genes are TRBV12-3 or TRBV12-4 and TRBJ1-2, with 8 bases identical to TRBD1. The CDR3 sequence is 15 residues long. J lost 4 bases, V lost 0 bases, and 4 bases had no gene match.

This clonotype occurred many times. The rearrangement uses TRBV20-1 and TRBJ2-1, with TRBD2 matching over 13 bases. This CDR3 has 14 amino acids. The germline V gene has CDR1 DFQATT and CDR2 SNEGSKA (reference sequence). V was pared by 6 bases and J by 4 bases, with 3 bases of the junction left unmatched. CDR3 bases: TGCAGTGCCAAGGGACTAGCGGGATACAATGAGCAGTTCTTC. Protein sequence: CSAKGLAGYNEQFF.